This TCR beta chain was retrieved from a study of blood T cell repertoires in COVID-19. The overall study: Sources were T cells, B-cell-depleted T cells, or PBMCs; the material itself was cDNA or gDNA.

This clone was recorded a few times. With 3 bases removed from V and 7 bases from J, the gap between germline ends came to 13 bases. The CDR3 contains 14 residues. Germline CDR1 is MGHDK and CDR2 is SYGVNS. Repertoires were generated with immunoSEQ multiplex PCR, while TCRdb's copy carries only in-frame clones and drops some. The profile shows approximately 90,000 clones, more than 65% of them singletons. Sequencing used peripheral blood. The rearrangement uses TRBV25-1 and TRBJ1-5; no clear D. The receptor was isolated from an elderly man with active or convalescent COVID-19. The CDR3 sequence is CASSEREVRQPQHF. The CDR3, as DNA: TGTGCCAGCAGTGAGAGAGAGGTAAGACAGCCCCAGCATTTT.